These 12 T cell receptor beta chains originate from one sample sequenced in a study of T cells in Graves' hyperthyroidism and ophthalmopathy. There were TCR beta CDR3 regions amplified from RNA transcripts. Carried out on the TCR CDR3, a first-round RT-PCR used the HTBI primer set. One entry per CDR3 protein results from TCRdb running MiXCR on the multiplex PCR reads. In the table there are roughly 160,000 distinct CDR3 sequences, over 8% of which are singletons. Sequences were obtained from blood. Every receptor here comes from a young woman with Graves' hyperthyroidism that later progressed to Graves' ophthalmopathy.

The J gene is TRBJ1-1, the V gene TRBV19; tentatively, D is TRBD1 (6 bases). Trimming took 0 bases from V and 7 from J, leaving 12 bases between them. Germline assignment: CDR1 LNHDA and CDR2 SQIVND (reference sequence). CDR3 length: 14 residues. The CDR3 protein is CASSIDRGGGEAFF. CDR3 bases: TGTGCCAGTAGTATAGATCGAGGGGGTGGTGAAGCTTTCTTT.

V and J are TRBV4-1 and TRBJ1-1; D is unresolved. Between the trimmed V and J ends, which lost 1 base and 0 bases, there was a span of 12 bases. The CDR3 extends over 16 amino acids. Germline loops: CDR1 MGHRA, CDR2 YSYEKL. CDR3 bases: TGCGCCAGCAGCCAAGGAAGGGCTGGAATGAACACTGAAGCTTTCTTT. This gives the protein CASSQGRAGMNTEAFF.

The table lists this clonotype with many counts. The chain carries TRBV7-8 and TRBJ2-1; perhaps TRBD2 as D (5 bases). Trimming cost V 5 bases and J 0 bases, with 20 bases left between them. Germline CDR1 reads SGHVS; CDR2 reads FQNEAQ. The CDR3 loop spans 18 amino acids. Here the CDR3 reads CASSRELRRAYSYNEQFF. The CDR3 region has the DNA TGTGCCAGCAGCCGGGAACTTCGGCGGGCTTACTCCTACAATGAGCAGTTCTTC.

V and J are TRBV10-3 and TRBJ2-6; unclear D gene. The germline V and J ends were trimmed by 7 bases and 0 bases, with 4 bases remaining between them. This CDR3 is built from 13 residues. The germline V gene has CDR1 ENHRY and CDR2 SYGVKD. The CDR3 here is CAIKGSGANVLTF. DNA of the CDR3: TGTGCCATCAAGGGCTCTGGGGCCAACGTCCTGACTTTC.

Worth noting for this clonotype: The conserved phenylalanine or tryptophan is not found at the CDR3 terminus, so this likely reflects a read error. The J gene is TRBJ2-3, the V gene TRBV20-1; 14 bases are a match to TRBD2. Germline V gives CDR1 DFQATT, CDR2 SNEGSKA (reference sequence). The length of the CDR3 is 20 residues. V dropped 3 bases and J dropped 1; count of bases not matched to a gene: 15. CDR3 region: CSASGPGTSGRLSGTDTQYL. The DNA of the CDR3 is TGCAGTGCTAGTGGACCGGGGACTAGCGGGAGACTAAGCGGCACAGATACGCAGTATCTT.

This clonotype was detected only a few times. This sequence joins TRBV9 and TRBJ2-7, with TRBD2 matching 15 bases. This CDR3 has 15 amino acids. V lost 3 bases, J lost 2 bases, and 0 bases stayed unmatched. Germline lookup yields CDR1 SGDLS and CDR2 YYNGEE. CDR3 residues: CASSGTSGGAYEQYF. The CDR3 DNA reads TGTGCCAGCAGCGGGACTAGCGGGGGGGCCTACGAGCAGTACTTC. Supplemented by reference TRBV9 and TRBJ2-7, the full variable domain reads DSGVTQTPKHLITATGQRVTLRCSPRSGDLSVYWYQQSLDQGLQFLIQYYNGEERAKGNILERFSAQQFPDLHSELNLSSLELGDSALYFCASSGTSGGAYEQYFGPGTRLTVT.

This clonotype was seen many times. V usage is TRBV20-1 and J usage is TRBJ2-7, with 10 positions matching TRBD1. The J segment lost 5 bases and the V segment lost 4 bases, leaving 11 bases of the junction unmatched. Germline CDR1 and CDR2: DFQATT and SNEGSKA (reference sequence). The length of the CDR3 is 15 residues. The CDR3 DNA is TGCAGTGCTAAGGTTCCGGGACAGGGGTACCACGAGCAGTACTTC. Its translation is CSAKVPGQGYHEQYF.

This clonotype came up many times. The gene calls are TRBV28 and TRBJ2-7; possibly TRBD1 or TRBD2 for D (5 bases each). The V end was cut by 6 bases, the J end by 5 bases, with 17 bases between. The CDR3 sequence is 14 residues long. Germline values: CDR1 MDHEN, CDR2 SYDVKM. Here the CDR3 DNA reads TGTGCCAGCAGCCATGCGAGGGGTGCCAACGAGCAGTACTTC. It translates to CASSHARGANEQYF. Combining the CDR3 with reference TRBV28 and TRBJ2-7 gives the whole variable domain DVKVTQSSRYLVKRTGEKVFLECVQDMDHENMFWYRQDPGLGLRLIYFSYDVKMKEKGDIPEGYSVSREKKERFSLILESASTNQTSMYLCASSHARGANEQYFGPGTRLTVT.

This clonotype was counted ten times or more. The rearrangement uses TRBV2 and TRBJ2-1; D remains unclear. The CDR3 is 15 residues long. Germline CDR1 SNHLY, CDR2 FYNNEI. V was trimmed by 5 bases and J by 7 bases, leaving 18 bases between them. CDR3 DNA sequence: TGTGCCAGCAGTCCCCGGGTCAACCCGCGGAATGAGCAGTTCTTC. This sequence encodes CASSPRVNPRNEQFF.

There are many counts of this clonotype. The chain recombines TRBV15 with TRBJ1-5; TRBD1 aligns across 7 bases. Germline V gene sequence: CDR1 LNHNV, CDR2 YYDKDF (reference sequence). This CDR3 spans 14 amino acids. With 1 base clipped from V and 4 bases from J, the junction kept 1 base outside the gene matches. The CDR3 region has the DNA TGTGCCACCAGCAGAGCGACAGGGAATCAGCCCCAGCATTTT. It translates to CATSRATGNQPQHF.

This chain uses TRBV6-2 or TRBV6-3 with TRBJ2-4; D remains unclear. V lost 5 bases, J lost 4 bases, and 9 bases lay in between. The CDR3 extends over 13 amino acids. Per the germline V gene, CDR1 is MNHEY and CDR2 is SVGEGT. CDR3 bases: TGTGCCAGCAGTGTTACACAGAAAAACATTCAGTACTTC. Its translation is CASSVTQKNIQYF.

Comment on this clonotype: Possible read error: a much larger clone is one base away. The chain combines TRBV6-2 or TRBV6-3 with TRBJ1-4; a weak D match, TRBD1 (6 bases). CDR1 MNHEY and CDR2 SVGEGT come from the germline V gene. The CDR3 runs to 16 residues. Trimming removed 6 bases at V and 8 bases at J, with 22 bases between. For the CDR3, the DNA is TGTGCCAGCAGCGAGTGGGAAGGACAGTCCCACGAAAAACTGTTTTTT. Translated, it gives CASSEWEGQSHEKLFF.